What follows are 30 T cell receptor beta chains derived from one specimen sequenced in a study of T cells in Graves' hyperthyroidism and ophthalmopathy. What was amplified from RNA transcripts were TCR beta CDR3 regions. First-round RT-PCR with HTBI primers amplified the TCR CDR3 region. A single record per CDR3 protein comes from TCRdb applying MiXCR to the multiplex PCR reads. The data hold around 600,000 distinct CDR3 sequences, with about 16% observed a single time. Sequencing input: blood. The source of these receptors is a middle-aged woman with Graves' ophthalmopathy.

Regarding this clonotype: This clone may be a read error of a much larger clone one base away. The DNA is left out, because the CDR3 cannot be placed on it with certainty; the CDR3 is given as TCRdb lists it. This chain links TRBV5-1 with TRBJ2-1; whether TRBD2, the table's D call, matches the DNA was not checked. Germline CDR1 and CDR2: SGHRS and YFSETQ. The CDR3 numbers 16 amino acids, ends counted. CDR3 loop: CASSLVGSGNYNERFF.

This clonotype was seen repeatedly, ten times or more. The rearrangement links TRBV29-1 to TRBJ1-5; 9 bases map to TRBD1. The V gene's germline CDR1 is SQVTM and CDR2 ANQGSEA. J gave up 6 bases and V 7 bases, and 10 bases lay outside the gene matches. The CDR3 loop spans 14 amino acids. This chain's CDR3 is CSEMDRGGAQPQHF. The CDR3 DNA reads TGCAGCGAGATGGACAGGGGAGGGGCTCAGCCCCAGCATTTT.

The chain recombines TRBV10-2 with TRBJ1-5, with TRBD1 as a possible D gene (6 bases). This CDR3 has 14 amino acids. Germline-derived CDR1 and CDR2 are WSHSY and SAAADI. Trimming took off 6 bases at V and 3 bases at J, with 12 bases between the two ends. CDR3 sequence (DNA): TGCGCCAGCAGGCAGGGGCAGGTCAATCAGCCCCAGCATTTT. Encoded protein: CASRQGQVNQPQHF.

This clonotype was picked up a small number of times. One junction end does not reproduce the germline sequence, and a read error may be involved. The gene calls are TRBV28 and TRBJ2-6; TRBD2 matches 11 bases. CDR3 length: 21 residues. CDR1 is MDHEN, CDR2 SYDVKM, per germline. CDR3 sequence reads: CASSLLRLAGLSPSGANVLTF. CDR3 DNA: TGTGCCAGCAGTCTTCTAAGACTAGCGGGACTATCCCCTTCTGGTGCCAACGTCCTGACTTTC.

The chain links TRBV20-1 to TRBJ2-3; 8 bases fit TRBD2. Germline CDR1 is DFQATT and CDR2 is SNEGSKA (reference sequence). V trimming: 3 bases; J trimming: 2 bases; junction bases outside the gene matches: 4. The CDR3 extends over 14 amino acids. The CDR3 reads CSASSGIDTDTQYF. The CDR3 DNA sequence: TGCAGTGCTAGTAGCGGGATCGACACAGATACGCAGTATTTT.

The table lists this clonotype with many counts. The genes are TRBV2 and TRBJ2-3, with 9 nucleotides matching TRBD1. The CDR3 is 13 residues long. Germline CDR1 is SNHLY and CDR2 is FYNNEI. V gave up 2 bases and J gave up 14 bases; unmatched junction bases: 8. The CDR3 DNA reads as TGTGCCAGCAGTGAACCTCGGACAGGGGTCCTGTATTTT. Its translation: CASSEPRTGVLYF.

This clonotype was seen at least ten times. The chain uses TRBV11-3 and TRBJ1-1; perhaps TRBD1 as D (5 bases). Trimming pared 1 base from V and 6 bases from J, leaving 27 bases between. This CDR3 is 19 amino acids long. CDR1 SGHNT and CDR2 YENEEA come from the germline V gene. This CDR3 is CASSLAPIWDHANRAEAFF. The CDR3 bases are TGTGCCAGCAGCTTAGCCCCTATATGGGACCATGCAAATCGAGCTGAAGCTTTCTTT.

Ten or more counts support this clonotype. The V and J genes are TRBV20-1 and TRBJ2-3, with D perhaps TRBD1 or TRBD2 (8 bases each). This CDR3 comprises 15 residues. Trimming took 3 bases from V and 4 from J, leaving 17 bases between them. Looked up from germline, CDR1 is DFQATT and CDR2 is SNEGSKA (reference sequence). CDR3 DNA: TGCAGTGCTAGTAGCGGGACAGGTAGCGCAGATACGCAGTATTTT. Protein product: CSASSGTGSADTQYF.

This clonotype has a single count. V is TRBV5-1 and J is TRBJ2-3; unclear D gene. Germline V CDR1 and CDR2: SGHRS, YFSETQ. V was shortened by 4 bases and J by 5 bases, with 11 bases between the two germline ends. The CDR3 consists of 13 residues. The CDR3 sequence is CASSENRRDTQYF. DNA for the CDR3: TGCGCCAGCAGCGAGAATCGGAGAGATACGCAGTATTTT.

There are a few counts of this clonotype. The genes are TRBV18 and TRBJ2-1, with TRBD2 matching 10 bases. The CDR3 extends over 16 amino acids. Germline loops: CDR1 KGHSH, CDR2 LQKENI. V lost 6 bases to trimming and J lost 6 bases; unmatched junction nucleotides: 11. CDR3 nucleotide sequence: TGTGCCAGCTCCCCCGGGAGCGGGGGGGCGGGCAATGAGCAGTTCTTC. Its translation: CASSPGSGGAGNEQFF.

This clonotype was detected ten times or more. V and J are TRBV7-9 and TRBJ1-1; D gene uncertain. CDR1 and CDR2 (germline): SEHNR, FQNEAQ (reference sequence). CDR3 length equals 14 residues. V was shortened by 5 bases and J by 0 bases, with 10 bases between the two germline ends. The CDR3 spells CASSAGRLNTEAFF. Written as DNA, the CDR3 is TGTGCCAGCAGCGCCGGGAGACTGAACACTGAAGCTTTCTTT.

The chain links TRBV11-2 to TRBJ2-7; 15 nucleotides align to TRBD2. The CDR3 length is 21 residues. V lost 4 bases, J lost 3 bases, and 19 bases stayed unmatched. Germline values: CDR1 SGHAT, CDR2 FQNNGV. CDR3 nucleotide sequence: TGTGCCAGCAGCTCAATCCGGTATCCCGGGACTAGCGGGGGGAGGCGCTACGAGCAGTACTTC. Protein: CASSSIRYPGTSGGRRYEQYF.

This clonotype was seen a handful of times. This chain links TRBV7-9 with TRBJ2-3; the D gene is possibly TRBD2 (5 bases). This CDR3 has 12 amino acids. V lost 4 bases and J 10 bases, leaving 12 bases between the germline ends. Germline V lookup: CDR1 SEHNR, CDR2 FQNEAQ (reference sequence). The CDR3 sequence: CASSYGLSAQYF. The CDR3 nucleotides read TGTGCCAGCAGCTACGGACTCTCGGCGCAGTATTTT.

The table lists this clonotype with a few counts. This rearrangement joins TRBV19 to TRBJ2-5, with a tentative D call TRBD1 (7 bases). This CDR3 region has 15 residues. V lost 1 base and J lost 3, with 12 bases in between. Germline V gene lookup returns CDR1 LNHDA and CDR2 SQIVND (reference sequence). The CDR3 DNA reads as TGTGCCAGTAGTATAGGAGCCAGGGGGGAAGAGACCCAGTACTTC. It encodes CASSIGARGEETQYF.

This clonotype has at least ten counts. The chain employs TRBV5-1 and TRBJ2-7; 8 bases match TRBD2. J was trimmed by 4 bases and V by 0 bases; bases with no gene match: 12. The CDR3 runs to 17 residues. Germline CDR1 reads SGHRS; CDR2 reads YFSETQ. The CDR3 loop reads CASSLGAGGPLAYEQYF. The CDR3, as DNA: TGCGCCAGCAGCTTGGGGGCGGGAGGCCCTTTAGCGTACGAGCAGTACTTC.

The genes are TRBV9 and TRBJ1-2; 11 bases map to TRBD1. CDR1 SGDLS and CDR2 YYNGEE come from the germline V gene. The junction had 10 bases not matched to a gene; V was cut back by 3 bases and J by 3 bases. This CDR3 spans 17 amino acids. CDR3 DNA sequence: TGTGCCAGCAGCGCCGGGACAGGGGGGGGGTACGACTATGGCTACACCTTC. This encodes CASSAGTGGGYDYGYTF.

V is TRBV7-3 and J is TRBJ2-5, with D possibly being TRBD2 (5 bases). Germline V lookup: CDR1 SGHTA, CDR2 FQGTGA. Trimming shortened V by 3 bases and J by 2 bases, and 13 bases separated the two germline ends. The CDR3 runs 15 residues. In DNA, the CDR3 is TGTGCCAGCAGCTTTACCCCGGGGTCTCAAGAGACCCAGTACTTC. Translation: CASSFTPGSQETQYF.

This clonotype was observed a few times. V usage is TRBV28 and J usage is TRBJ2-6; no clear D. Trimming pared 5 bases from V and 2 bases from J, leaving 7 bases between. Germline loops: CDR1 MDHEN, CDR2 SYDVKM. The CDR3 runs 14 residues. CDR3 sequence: CASSQVAGANVLTF. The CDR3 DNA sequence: TGTGCCAGCAGTCAGGTGGCTGGGGCCAACGTCCTGACTTTC.

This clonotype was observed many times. DNA of the CDR3: TGTGCCAGCAGAAAAGCACAGGGGAACACTGAAGCTTTCTTT. Amino acids: CASRKAQGNTEAFF. The rearrangement joins TRBV6-1 to TRBJ1-1, with a weak D call TRBD1 (6 bases). Germline-derived CDR1 and CDR2 are MNHNS and SASEGT. Trimming removed 6 bases from V and 1 base from J, with 12 bases in between. This CDR3 comprises 14 residues.

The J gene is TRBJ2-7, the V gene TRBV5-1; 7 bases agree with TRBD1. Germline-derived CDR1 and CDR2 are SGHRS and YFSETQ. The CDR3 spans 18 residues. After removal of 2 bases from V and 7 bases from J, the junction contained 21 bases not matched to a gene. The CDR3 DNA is TGCGCCAGCAGCTTAAAGCCGTCTACCGGGACAGACCCTAGAGAGCAGTACTTC. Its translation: CASSLKPSTGTDPREQYF. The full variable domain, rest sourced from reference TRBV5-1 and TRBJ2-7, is KAGVTQTPRYLIKTRGQQVTLSCSPISGHRSVSWYQQTPGQGLQFLFEYFSETQRNKGNFPGRFSGRQFSNSRSEMNVSTLELGDSALYLCASSLKPSTGTDPREQYFGPGTRLTVT.

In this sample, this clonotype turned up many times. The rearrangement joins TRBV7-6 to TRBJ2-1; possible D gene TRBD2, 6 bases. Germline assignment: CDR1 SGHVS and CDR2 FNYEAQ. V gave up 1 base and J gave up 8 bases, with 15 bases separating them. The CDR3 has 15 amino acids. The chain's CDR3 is CASSLVGTGGYEQFF. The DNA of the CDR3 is TGTGCCAGCAGCTTAGTTGGGACTGGTGGGTATGAGCAGTTCTTC.

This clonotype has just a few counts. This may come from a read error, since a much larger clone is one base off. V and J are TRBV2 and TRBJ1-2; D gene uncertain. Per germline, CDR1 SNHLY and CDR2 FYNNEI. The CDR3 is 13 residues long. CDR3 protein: CASSVEANYGYIF. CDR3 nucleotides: TGTGCCAGCAGTGTTGAGGCTAACTATGGCTACATCTTC.

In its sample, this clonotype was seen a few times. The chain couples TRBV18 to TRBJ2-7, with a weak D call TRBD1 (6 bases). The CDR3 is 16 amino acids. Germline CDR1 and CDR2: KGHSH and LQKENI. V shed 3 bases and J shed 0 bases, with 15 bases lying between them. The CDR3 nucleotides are TGTGCCAGCTCACCCCGAGACAGGACGAGCTCCTACGAGCAGTACTTC. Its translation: CASSPRDRTSSYEQYF.

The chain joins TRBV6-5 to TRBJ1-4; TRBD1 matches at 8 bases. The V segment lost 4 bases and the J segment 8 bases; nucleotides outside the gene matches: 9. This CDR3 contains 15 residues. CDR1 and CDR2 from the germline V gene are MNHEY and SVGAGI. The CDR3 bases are TGTGCCAGCAGTTCTTTAGGACAGGGACGGGAAAAACTGTTTTTT. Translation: CASSSLGQGREKLFF.

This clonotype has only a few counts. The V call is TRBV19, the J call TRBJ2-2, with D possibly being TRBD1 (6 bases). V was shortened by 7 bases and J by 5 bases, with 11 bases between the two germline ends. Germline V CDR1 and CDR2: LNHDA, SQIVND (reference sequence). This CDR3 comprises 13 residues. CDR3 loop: CASTITGTGELFF. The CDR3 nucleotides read TGTGCCAGTACAATCACAGGGACCGGGGAGCTGTTTTTT.

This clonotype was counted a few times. The CDR3, as DNA: TGTGCCAGCAGCTTTGGACAGGGTATCACAGATACGCAGTATTTT. Its translation is CASSFGQGITDTQYF. This rearrangement joins TRBV7-6 to TRBJ2-3, with 8 bases aligning to TRBD1. The CDR3 is 15 amino acids. The V segment lost 3 bases and the J segment 2 bases; nucleotides outside the gene matches: 4. The germline gives CDR1 SGHVS, CDR2 FNYEAQ.

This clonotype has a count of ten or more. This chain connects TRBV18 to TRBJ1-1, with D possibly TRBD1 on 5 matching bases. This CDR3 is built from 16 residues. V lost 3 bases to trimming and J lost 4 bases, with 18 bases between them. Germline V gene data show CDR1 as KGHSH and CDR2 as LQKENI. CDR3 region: CASSPFQMGQVTEAFF. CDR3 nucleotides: TGTGCCAGCTCACCGTTCCAGATGGGGCAGGTCACTGAAGCTTTCTTT. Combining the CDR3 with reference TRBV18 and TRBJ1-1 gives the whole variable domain NAGVMQNPRHLVRRRGQEARLRCSPMKGHSHVYWYRQLPEEGLKFMVYLQKENIIDESGMPKERFSAEFPKEGPSILRIQQVVRGDSAAYFCASSPFQMGQVTEAFFGQGTRLTVV.

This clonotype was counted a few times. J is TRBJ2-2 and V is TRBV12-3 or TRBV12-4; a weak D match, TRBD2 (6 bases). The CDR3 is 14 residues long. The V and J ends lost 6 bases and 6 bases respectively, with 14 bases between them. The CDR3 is CASSTLAPPGELFF. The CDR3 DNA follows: TGTGCCAGCAGCACTCTAGCGCCCCCCGGGGAGCTGTTTTTT.

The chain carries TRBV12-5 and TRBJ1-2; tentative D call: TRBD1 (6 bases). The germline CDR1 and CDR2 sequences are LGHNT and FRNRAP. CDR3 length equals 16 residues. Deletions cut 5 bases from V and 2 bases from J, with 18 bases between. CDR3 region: CASGRGGQNMNYGYTF. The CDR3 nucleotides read TGTGCTAGTGGTAGGGGGGGACAAAATATGAACTATGGCTACACCTTC.

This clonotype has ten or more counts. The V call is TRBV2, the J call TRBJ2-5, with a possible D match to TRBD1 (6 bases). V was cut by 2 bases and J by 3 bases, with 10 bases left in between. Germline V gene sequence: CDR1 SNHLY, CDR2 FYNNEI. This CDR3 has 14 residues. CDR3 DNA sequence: TGTGCCAGCAGTGAATTTCCAGGGGAAGAGACCCAGTACTTC. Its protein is CASSEFPGEETQYF.